This T cell receptor (beta chain) was sequenced for a study of blood T cells in healthy people across ages. Germline CDR1 reads SGHTA; CDR2 reads FQGNSA. This CDR3 contains 17 residues. Findings of the study overall: Compared with aged donors, long-lived donors showed fewer expanded clones, suggesting selection. It was found that TCR beta diversity correlated strongly with the percentage of naive T cells.

Primers used in a second PCR of roughly 7 to 11 cycles were a sample-barcoded 5' primer and a J-beta primer mix. TCRdb used MiXCR to reprocess the 5' RACE reads, holding one entry per CDR3 protein. The table lists about 1.7 million distinct CDR3 sequences, 28% of them singletons, with roughly 8% in the top ten. Per-sample yields of isolated PBMCs were at least 6 million. Notes on this clonotype: Its matching antigen is unknown. A clone one base away is much larger, so this may be a read error.

The sequence came from a woman between 25 and 40 years old in good health. The genes are TRBV7-2 and TRBJ2-1; 10 bases align to TRBD2. The J call is doubtful: the DNA matches TRBJ2-7 better. The sequenced sample consisted of blood. The CDR3 DNA follows: TGTGCCAGCAGCCCAAGGAAGGCTAGCGGGGGAACCTACGAGCAGTACTTC. Translated: CASSPRKASGGTYEQYF.